The T cell receptor beta chain described here comes from a study of CD8 T cells in Susac syndrome. General study findings and limits: Across the total CD8+ repertoires, more than 15 Susac-specific public clones were found. The CD8+ TEMRA repertoires yielded roughly 5 such clones.

This CDR3 spans 15 amino acids. The V gene's germline CDR1 is SGHDT and CDR2 YYEEEE. Trimming removed 0 bases at V and 2 bases at J, with 12 bases between. As regards this clonotype: Its specificity is not known.

Susac syndrome patients met recently defined diagnostic criteria for definite or probable disease. Random hexamers were used to reverse transcribe the RNA input (roughly 0.5 to 1 ug). An immunoSEQ multiplex PCR amplified TCR beta CDR3 over 54 Vbeta and 13 Jbeta. TCRdb re-derived calls from the immunoSEQ multiplex PCR reads in MiXCR, one entry per CDR3 protein. Of around 170,000 distinct CDR3 sequences detected, more than 85% appear once; the ten largest clones hold around 0.16%. This chain joins TRBV5-6 and TRBJ2-7; D remains ambiguous. The sequenced sample was CD8+ T cells from PBMCs. This receptor was taken from a human donor with Susac syndrome. For the CDR3, the DNA is TGTGCCAGCAGCTTGGAACCCGACCGAGCCTACGAGCAGTACTTC. Its translation is CASSLEPDRAYEQYF.